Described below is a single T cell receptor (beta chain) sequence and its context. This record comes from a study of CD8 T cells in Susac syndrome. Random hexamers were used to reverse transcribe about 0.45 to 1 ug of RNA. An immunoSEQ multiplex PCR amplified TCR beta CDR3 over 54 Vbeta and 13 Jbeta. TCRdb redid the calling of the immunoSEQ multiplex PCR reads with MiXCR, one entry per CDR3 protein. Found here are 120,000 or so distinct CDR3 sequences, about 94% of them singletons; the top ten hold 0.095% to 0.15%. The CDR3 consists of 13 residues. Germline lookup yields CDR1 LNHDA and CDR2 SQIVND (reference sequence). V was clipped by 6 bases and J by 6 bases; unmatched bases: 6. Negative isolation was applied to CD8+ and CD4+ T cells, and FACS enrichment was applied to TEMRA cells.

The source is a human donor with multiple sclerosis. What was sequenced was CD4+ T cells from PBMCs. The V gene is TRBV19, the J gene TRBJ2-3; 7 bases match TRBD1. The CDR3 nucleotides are TGTGCCAGTAGACAGGGGAAAAGGGATACGCAGTATTTT. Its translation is CASRQGKRDTQYF.